This TCR beta chain was documented in a study of blood T cell repertoires in COVID-19. Study-level background: The study drew acute and convalescent COVID-19 samples from the United States, Italy and Spain.

Cohort 3 donors were reported recovered after two negative PCRs, clearance, or symptom resolution. The data were produced by immunoSEQ multiplex PCR, yet TCRdb's version contains in-frame clones alone and is incomplete. The profile covers hundreds of thousands of clones, with 89% appearing a single time and roughly a tenth taken by the ten largest. The germline V gene has CDR1 SGHDT and CDR2 YYEEEE. The CDR3 spans 14 residues. Trimming cost V 4 bases and J 2 bases; bases outside gene matches: 5. This clone came up a few times. The chain employs TRBV5-6 and TRBJ2-5; TRBD2 aligns across 7 bases. The sequence derives from a woman aged 40-49 years who had recovered from COVID-19. Sequencing was carried out using PBMCs or T cells enriched from blood (not recorded which). The CDR3 region is CASSAWTRQETQYF. The CDR3, as DNA: TGTGCCAGCAGCGCGTGGACTAGACAAGAGACCCAGTACTTC. Complete variable domain (other parts from reference TRBV5-6 and TRBJ2-5): DAGVTQSPTHLIKTRGQQVTLRCSPKSGHDTVSWYQQALGQGPQFIFQYYEEEERQRGNFPDRFSGHQFPNYSSELNVNALLLGDSALYLCASSAWTRQETQYFGPGTRLLVL.